The 26 T cell receptor beta chains below come from one sample, sequenced in a study of shared clonotypes between healthy human individuals. TCRdb's copy holds only in-frame clones and misses some; the assay was immunoSEQ multiplex PCR. In the table there are roughly 2.2 million clones, 93% of which are singletons. What was sequenced was naive CD4+ T cells from PBMCs. The subset: CD45RA+ positively selected. These receptors were taken from a man between 18 and 29 years old in good health. Some clones in this sample may be carry-over from other donors' samples.

This sequence joins TRBV20-1 and TRBJ1-2; D is undetermined. Deletions cut 3 bases from V and 3 bases from J, with 5 bases between. The germline V gene has CDR1 DFQATT and CDR2 SNEGSKA (reference sequence). The CDR3 length is 11 residues. The CDR3 loop reads CSASIDYGYTF. The DNA of the CDR3 is TGCAGTGCTAGCATCGACTATGGCTACACCTTC.

This clone was seen only a few times. This chain uses TRBV29-1 with TRBJ1-1; 9 bases are shared with TRBD1. Germline lookup yields CDR1 SQVTM and CDR2 ANQGSEA. J was trimmed by 11 bases and V by 5 bases; bases with no gene match: 6. The CDR3 covers 11 residues. In nucleotides, the CDR3 is TGCAGCGTTACAGGGGGCATGGATGCTTTCTTT. Protein sequence: CSVTGGMDAFF.

This chain joins TRBV14 and TRBJ2-7; unclear D gene. V dropped 5 bases and J dropped 2 bases, with 13 bases sitting between them. The CDR3 loop spans 14 amino acids. Germline V CDR1 and CDR2: SGHDN, FVKESK. This CDR3 reads CASSLGRLTYEQYF. CDR3 coding DNA: TGTGCCAGCAGCTTAGGACGGCTCACCTACGAGCAGTACTTC.

The chain employs TRBV5-6 and TRBJ1-2; D is unresolved. This CDR3 spans 15 amino acids. Germline-derived CDR1 and CDR2 are SGHDT and YYEEEE. V lost 5 bases and J lost 2, with 16 bases in between. CDR3 sequence (DNA): TGTGCCAGCAGACGTCCTTTAGGCGGAAACTATGGCTACACCTTC. This gives the protein CASRRPLGGNYGYTF.

The chain couples TRBV6-5 to TRBJ1-2; D is uncertain. The CDR3 runs to 15 residues. Germline CDR1 and CDR2: MNHEY and SVGAGI. V dropped 2 bases and J dropped 3 bases, with 13 bases sitting between them. In DNA, the CDR3 is TGTGCCAGCAGTTACCGCGGAATTAGGCACTATGGCTACACCTTC. Encoded protein: CASSYRGIRHYGYTF.

The CDR3 protein is CASTSPQRDSEAFF. The CDR3 region has the DNA TGTGCCAGTACCTCACCACAACGGGACAGCGAAGCTTTCTTT. V and J are TRBV19 and TRBJ1-1, with TRBD1 matching over 7 bases. Per germline, CDR1 LNHDA and CDR2 SQIVND (reference sequence). This CDR3 region has 14 residues. J gave up 8 bases and V 7 bases, and 13 bases lay outside the gene matches.

This clone was recorded once. The CDR3 sequence is CASSQYAHEPNYGYTF. CDR3 nucleotides: TGTGCCAGCAGCCAATACGCGCACGAGCCCAACTATGGCTACACCTTC. The chain couples TRBV7-2 to TRBJ1-2; D uncertain. CDR1 is SGHTA, CDR2 FQGNSA, per germline. CDR3 size: 16 residues. The V end lost 5 bases, the J end lost 2 bases, and 18 bases lay between the germline ends. Drawing the rest from reference TRBV7-2 and TRBJ1-2, the complete variable domain is GAGVSQSPSNKVTEKGKDVELRCDPISGHTALYWYRQSLGQGLEFLIYFQGNSAPDKSGLPSDRFSAERTGGSVSTLTIQRTQQEDSAVYLCASSQYAHEPNYGYTFGSGTRLTVV.

On this clone itself: Different DNA sequences within this sample yield the same CDR3. The chain joins TRBV5-1 to TRBJ1-3, with D perhaps TRBD1 (5 bases). The germline gives CDR1 SGHRS, CDR2 YFSETQ. CDR3 length equals 14 residues. V dropped 4 bases and J dropped 0 bases, with 8 bases sitting between them. The CDR3 region has the DNA TGCGCCAGCAGCACAGGAAGCTCTGGAAACACCATATATTTT. This gives the protein CASSTGSSGNTIYF.

The chain couples TRBV4-2 to TRBJ2-7; D is perhaps TRBD1 (6 bases). V was clipped by 3 bases and J by 3 bases, with 21 bases between them. This CDR3 contains 17 residues. Per germline, CDR1 LGHNA and CDR2 YNFKEQ. CDR3 nucleotides: TGTGCCAGCAGCCATCCGACAGGCAGATCCAGGGACTACGAGCAGTACTTC. Amino acids: CASSHPTGRSRDYEQYF.

The J gene is TRBJ2-5, the V gene TRBV7-2, with a possible D match to TRBD2 (5 bases). This CDR3 comprises 19 residues. CDR1 and CDR2 (germline): SGHTA, FQGNSA. V lost 0 bases, J lost 3 bases, and 23 bases lay in between. CDR3 sequence: CASSLALFGIRGTKETQYF. The CDR3 region has the DNA TGTGCCAGCAGCTTAGCCCTCTTCGGTATACGGGGTACCAAAGAGACCCAGTACTTC.

The chain uses TRBV11-2 and TRBJ1-1; D might be TRBD1 (5 bases). The CDR3 spans 16 residues. Trimming left V 5 bases short and J 5 bases short, with 21 bases between. Germline CDR1 SGHAT, CDR2 FQNNGV. This CDR3 is CASSLARRGVQTEAFF. The CDR3 DNA reads as TGTGCCAGCAGCCTAGCCCGACGGGGGGTGCAGACTGAAGCTTTCTTT.

The V and J genes are TRBV5-1 and TRBJ2-3; D is perhaps TRBD2 (6 bases). The V gene lost 3 bases and the J gene lost 8 bases, with 7 bases spanning the gap. CDR3 length: 11 residues. The germline CDR1 and CDR2 sequences are SGHRS and YFSETQ. The CDR3 DNA sequence: TGCGCCAGCAGCTCAGCGGGTACGCAGTATTTT. This gives the protein CASSSAGTQYF.

The J gene is TRBJ1-1, the V gene TRBV6-5; D call uncertain. V lost 8 bases and J lost 0, with 4 bases in between. CDR3 size: 11 residues. Germline assignment: CDR1 MNHEY and CDR2 SVGAGI. CDR3: CASAVNTEAFF. Here the CDR3 DNA reads TGTGCCAGCGCAGTGAACACTGAAGCTTTCTTT.

About this clone: Different DNA sequences within this sample yield the same CDR3. The rearrangement links TRBV7-9 to TRBJ1-1; D not resolved. Germline V gene sequence: CDR1 SEHNR, CDR2 FQNEAQ (reference sequence). This CDR3 is built from 13 residues. V lost 1 base, J lost 1 base, and 4 bases lay in between. CDR3 residues: CASSLGRNTEAFF. The CDR3 coding sequence is TGTGCCAGCAGCTTAGGCCGGAACACTGAAGCTTTCTTT.

The rearrangement links TRBV4-1 to TRBJ2-1; a weak D match, TRBD2 (6 bases). This CDR3 region has 13 residues. Trimming took 3 bases from V and 12 from J, leaving 15 bases between them. Germline V gene lookup returns CDR1 MGHRA and CDR2 YSYEKL. The CDR3 protein is CASSQAFGGGQFF. The CDR3 nucleotides read TGCGCCAGCAGCCAGGCTTTTGGGGGAGGGCAGTTCTTC.

This rearrangement joins TRBV19 to TRBJ2-7; D possibly matches TRBD1 or TRBD2 (6 bases each). Trimming removed 6 bases at V and 2 bases at J, with 20 bases between. Germline-derived CDR1 and CDR2 are LNHDA and SQIVND (reference sequence). The CDR3 is 16 amino acids. The CDR3 DNA reads as TGTGCCAGTAGCACTCAAGGGGGGCCGAGACCCTACGAGCAGTACTTC. This gives the protein CASSTQGGPRPYEQYF.

This clone was seen a single time. The rearrangement uses TRBV29-1 and TRBJ2-3; perhaps TRBD2 as D (5 bases). The CDR3 consists of 13 residues. Germline V gene lookup returns CDR1 SQVTM and CDR2 ANQGSEA. V was trimmed by 4 bases and J by 1 base, leaving 9 bases between them. The CDR3 DNA reads as TGCAGCGTTGGATGGGAGCGCACAGATACGCAGTATTTT. Its protein is CSVGWERTDTQYF.

The CDR3 sequence: CASSPPPAGSYNEQFF. CDR3 nucleotides: TGTGCCAGCAGCCCCCCCCCAGCAGGCTCCTACAATGAGCAGTTCTTC. The chain recombines TRBV11-2 with TRBJ2-1; unclear D gene. Trimming took 5 bases from V and 0 from J, leaving 14 bases between them. CDR3 length equals 16 residues. Germline V gene lookup returns CDR1 SGHAT and CDR2 FQNNGV.

This chain joins TRBV5-6 and TRBJ2-5; D is possibly TRBD1 (5 bases). CDR3 length: 14 residues. V shed 0 bases and J shed 5 bases, with 11 bases lying between them. CDR1 SGHDT and CDR2 YYEEEE come from the germline V gene. As DNA, the CDR3 is TGTGCCAGCAGCTTGGGCAGCGCAGGGGAGACCCAGTACTTC. Amino acids: CASSLGSAGETQYF.

The genes are TRBV28 and TRBJ2-2, with 9 nucleotides matching TRBD1. The CDR3 loop spans 14 amino acids. V gave up 9 bases and J gave up 3 bases; unmatched junction bases: 5. Per the germline V gene, CDR1 is MDHEN and CDR2 is SYDVKM. CDR3 bases: TGTGCCAGTAACAGGGGGCATTACACCGGGGAGCTGTTTTTT. As protein: CASNRGHYTGELFF.

This clone was seen a single time. The gene calls are TRBV11-2 and TRBJ1-1; 9 bases fit TRBD1. V shed 4 bases, J shed 7 bases, and the junction held 10 bases outside the gene matches. CDR3 length: 15 amino acids. Germline V gene lookup returns CDR1 SGHAT and CDR2 FQNNGV. In DNA, the CDR3 is TGTGCCAGCAGCTCCTCCGCCACAGGGGGCGGTGAAGCTTTCTTT. The encoded protein is CASSSSATGGGEAFF. Variable domain in full (rest from reference TRBV11-2 and TRBJ1-1): EAGVAQSPRYKIIEKRQSVAFWCNPISGHATLYWYQQILGQGPKLLIQFQNNGVVDDSQLPKDRFSAERLKGVDSTLKIQPAKLEDSAVYLCASSSSATGGGEAFFGQGTRLTVV.

With regard to this clone: This specimen includes other DNA sequences encoding the same CDR3. The chain recombines TRBV5-1 with TRBJ2-1, with D unclear. Between the trimmed V and J ends, which lost 0 bases and 6 bases, there was a span of 7 bases. Per germline, CDR1 SGHRS and CDR2 YFSETQ. CDR3 size: 13 residues. The CDR3 here is CASSLERGNEQFF. The CDR3 DNA follows: TGCGCCAGCAGCTTGGAGCGCGGCAATGAGCAGTTCTTC.

The chain employs TRBV28 and TRBJ2-2; the D is unclear. V gave up 2 bases and J gave up 3 bases, with 13 bases separating them. The CDR3 totals 16 residues. Germline values: CDR1 MDHEN, CDR2 SYDVKM. In nucleotides, the CDR3 is TGTGCCAGCAGTTTACCCCCCTTTGCCGACACCGGGGAGCTGTTTTTT. Translation gives CASSLPPFADTGELFF.

The gene calls are TRBV5-1 and TRBJ2-3; tentatively, D is TRBD1 (5 bases). Germline values: CDR1 SGHRS, CDR2 YFSETQ. The CDR3 covers 16 residues. V was pared by 0 bases and J by 1 base, with 12 bases between. CDR3 DNA: TGCGCCAGCAGCTTGGAAGGGGCCCTAGGCACAGATACGCAGTATTTT. Amino acids: CASSLEGALGTDTQYF.

The count of this clone is one. The chain couples TRBV6-1 to TRBJ1-3; a possible D gene is TRBD1 (5 bases). The V gene's germline CDR1 is MNHNS and CDR2 SASEGT. Trimming removed 0 bases at V and 11 bases at J, with 11 bases between. The CDR3 contains 13 residues. CDR3 sequence reads: CASSEAGGTPIYF. CDR3 DNA sequence: TGTGCCAGCAGTGAAGCCGGGGGGACTCCCATATATTTT.

The V call is TRBV11-2, the J call TRBJ2-3; D unclear. Germline V gives CDR1 SGHAT, CDR2 FQNNGV. V was shortened by 5 bases and J by 7 bases, with 10 bases between the two germline ends. The CDR3 length is 12 residues. CDR3 in DNA: TGTGCCAGCAGCCCTAGTGGGAATACGCAGTATTTT. Its translation is CASSPSGNTQYF.